These T cell receptor beta chains were read from a single sample in a study of OX40 agonist ivuxolimab in advanced cancers. Here immunoSEQ multiplex PCR was the method, and the copy in TCRdb shows in-frame clones only, minus some. The repertoire includes more than 35,000 clones, 80% of them detected once, and nearly 7% sits in the top ten. The specimen was CD4+ or CD8+ T cells sorted from blood, collected in a trial of the OX40 agonist ivuxolimab. Every receptor here comes from an adult with an advanced solid tumor such as melanoma, head and neck, liver or kidney cancer. Both conserved end residues are part of each CDR3. Each record gives: clone size, D gene, J gene, CDR3 length, V gene, CDR3 DNA, CDR3 protein. The D gene is left open where the match is weak. Only part of the rows carry a size: once, few, many, or a class if the clone is expanded.

>-|TRBD1|TRBJ2-7|16|TRBV6-5
TGTGCCAGCAGTTACTCGGTCCGGGACAGCGCCTACGAGCAGTACTTC
CASSYSVRDSAYEQYF
>-|TRBD1|TRBJ2-5|13|TRBV9
TGTGCCAGCAGCGTTAGAATGGGGACAGAGCAGTACTTC
CASSVRMGTEQYF
>-|-|TRBJ2-7|15|TRBV30
TGTGCCTGGAGTGAACTCCAGACACTCGGATACGAGCAGTACTTC
CAWSELQTLGYEQYF
>-|-|TRBJ1-1|18|TRBV6-1
TGTGCCAGCAGTGAAGCGCCGGTGGTGGCAGGGGCGATTCTAACGGCTTTCTTT
CASSEAPVVAGAILTAFF
>-|-|TRBJ1-1|14|TRBV15
TGTGCCACCAGCAGAGATGGTCCTGGGAGTGAAGCTTTCTTT
CATSRDGPGSEAFF
>few|TRBD2|TRBJ2-3|19|TRBV5-1
TGCGCCAGCAGCTGGAATAGCGGGAGGGCCGTAGTTAGCACAGATACGCAGTATTTT
CASSWNSGRAVVSTDTQYF
>once|-|TRBJ1-2|14|TRBV5-1
TGCGCCAGCAGCTTGGACTCAGCTAACTATGGCTACACCTTC
CASSLDSANYGYTF
>-|TRBD2|TRBJ2-1|15|TRBV7-7
TGTGCCAGCAGCCGTCGACTAGCGGATTACAATGAGCAGTTCTTC
CASSRRLADYNEQFF
>-|TRBD1|TRBJ2-5|14|TRBV15
TGTGCCACCACCCTGGACAGGGGGCAAGAGACCCAGTACTTC
CATTLDRGQETQYF
>-|TRBD2|TRBJ2-7|14|TRBV29-1
TGCAGCGTGCAAACTAGCGCCAACACTTTGGGGCAGTACTTC
CSVQTSANTLGQYF
>-|-|TRBJ2-1|15|TRBV6-4
TGTGCCAGCAGTCCGCGCGGGGGCGGGTACAATGAGCAGTTCTTC
CASSPRGGGYNEQFF
>-|-|TRBJ2-7|13|TRBV13
TGTGCCAGCAGCTTACGGAGGGCAGGCGAGCAGTACTTC
CASSLRRAGEQYF
>-|-|TRBJ1-2|15|TRBV11-3
TGTGCCAGCAAGGGGGGGGCTCGAGGTAACTATGGCTACACCTTC
CASKGGARGNYGYTF
>few|-|TRBJ1-6|14|TRBV7-2
TGTGCCAGCAGCCTCGGGACGCTCAATTCACCCCTCCACTTT
CASSLGTLNSPLHF
>-|-|TRBJ2-7|15|TRBV7-2
TGTGCCAGCAGCTCCTACTCGGATGCCAATTATTTGCGGTACTTC
CASSSYSDANYLRYF
>-|TRBD2|TRBJ2-1|12|TRBV7-8
TGTGCCAGCGGGAGGGACTACAATGAGCAGTTCTTC
CASGRDYNEQFF
>-|-|TRBJ1-3|19|TRBV6-4
TGTGCCAGCTGTCAATCGCGAGACGGTAAGTATTTCTCTGGAAGCACCATATATTTT
CASCQSRDGKYFSGSTIYF
>-|-|TRBJ1-2|15|TRBV5-1
TGCGCCAGCAGCTTGGATCGGACGCATAACTATGGCTACACCTTC
CASSLDRTHNYGYTF
>-|-|TRBJ2-7|14|TRBV6-5
TGTGCCAGCAGTTACTCGGAACAGGTGATAGAGCAGTACTTC
CASSYSEQVIEQYF
>-|TRBD1|TRBJ1-2|15|TRBV4-1
TGCGCCAGCAGCTCGGGTCGGGACAGGGGTTATGGCTACACCTTC
CASSSGRDRGYGYTF
>-|-|TRBJ2-7|13|TRBV27
TGTGCCAGCAGTTACCAGGGCGCCTACGAGCAGTACTTC
CASSYQGAYEQYF
>-|TRBD2|TRBJ2-3|15|TRBV2
TGTGCCAGCAGTGGGACTAGCATAGACACAGATACGCAGTATTTT
CASSGTSIDTDTQYF
>-|-|TRBJ1-4|14|TRBV5-1
TGCGCCAGCAGCTTCGGTCAGTTGGATGAAAAACTGTTTTTT
CASSFGQLDEKLFF
>once|-|TRBJ2-4|15|TRBV9
TGTGCCAGCAGCGTAGCCCCTGGGACTGGGGACATTCAGTACTTC
CASSVAPGTGDIQYF
>once|-|TRBJ1-3|14|TRBV9
TGTGCCAGCAGCGTACGGAACTCTGGAAACACCATATATTTT
CASSVRNSGNTIYF
>-|-|TRBJ1-1|16|TRBV7-2
TGTGCCAGCAGCTTAGCTGCGCAGGGTACCAACACTGAAGCTTTCTTT
CASSLAAQGTNTEAFF
>-|-|TRBJ1-1|18|TRBV7-9
TGTGCCAGCAGCGATACGACCCGTCTTATCTGGAGGGTCACTGAAGCTTTCTTT
CASSDTTRLIWRVTEAFF
>-|-|TRBJ1-2|16|TRBV5-1
TGCGCCAGCAGCTTGGTTACCGGCCGATCTAACTATGGCTACACCTTC
CASSLVTGRSNYGYTF
>-|-|TRBJ2-1|15|TRBV6-4
TGTGCCAGCAGCCGAGGACTATCAGGCAGGAATGAGCAGTTCTTC
CASSRGLSGRNEQFF
>few|-|TRBJ2-7|13|TRBV11-3
TGTGCCAGCAGCTTAGGGGTAAACAACGAGCAGTACTTC
CASSLGVNNEQYF
>-|TRBD2|TRBJ2-5|16|TRBV5-8
TGTGCCAGCAGCGCCGGCCGGAGCGGGAGCCAAGAGACCCAGTACTTC
CASSAGRSGSQETQYF
>few|-|TRBJ1-1|13|TRBV19
TGTGCCAGTAGTGGGTTACAGGGCACTGAAGCTTTCTTT
CASSGLQGTEAFF
>once|TRBD2|TRBJ2-7|13|TRBV27
TGTGCCAGCCGTCAGCGGGATGACGGCGAGCAGTACTTC
CASRQRDDGEQYF